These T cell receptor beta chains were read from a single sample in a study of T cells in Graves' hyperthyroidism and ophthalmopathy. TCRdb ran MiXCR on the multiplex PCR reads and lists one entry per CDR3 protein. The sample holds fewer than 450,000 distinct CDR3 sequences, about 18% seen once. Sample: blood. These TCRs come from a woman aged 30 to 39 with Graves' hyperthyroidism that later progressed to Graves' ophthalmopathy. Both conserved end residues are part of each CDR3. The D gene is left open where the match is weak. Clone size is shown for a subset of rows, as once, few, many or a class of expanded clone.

CASSSQGAYNEEFF	TGTGCCAGCAGTTCTCAGGGGGCGTACAATGAGGAGTTCTTC	TRBD1	TRBJ2-1	NA	TRBV28
CASSSGTGRTDTQYF	TGTGCCAGCAGTTCCGGGACGGGACGCACAGATACGCAGTATTTT	NA	TRBJ2-3	many	TRBV28
CATSDHSDTQYF	TGTGCCACCAGTGATCACTCCGATACGCAGTATTTT	NA	TRBJ2-3	many	TRBV24-1
CATKDTNTGELFF	TGTGCCACCAAGGACACGAACACCGGGGAGCTGTTTTTT	NA	TRBJ2-2	many	TRBV24-1
CASSPGGFSYGYTF	TGTGCCAGCAGCCCGGGAGGGTTTAGCTATGGCTACACCTTC	NA	TRBJ1-2	NA	TRBV28
CASSYSLSRLLYSNQPQHF	TGTGCCAGCAGTTACTCCCTCTCCAGACTCTTGTATAGCAATCAGCCCCAGCATTTT	NA	TRBJ1-5	NA	TRBV6-5
CASSLAGTASSPLHF	TGTGCCAGCAGCTTAGCCGGGACAGCCAGCTCACCCCTCCACTTT	TRBD1	TRBJ1-6	many	TRBV11-2
CSARLGGETQYF	TGCAGTGCTAGGCTGGGGGGAGAGACCCAGTACTTC	NA	TRBJ2-5	few	TRBV20-1
CATSDLDRIYGYTF	TGTGCCACCAGTGATTTAGACAGGATCTATGGCTACACCTTC	NA	TRBJ1-2	NA	TRBV24-1
CASRRGAGDLEAQYF	TGTGCCAGCAGACGAGGGGCAGGGGACTTGGAGGCCCAGTACTTC	NA	TRBJ2-5	NA	TRBV6-1
CSVEDSQETQYF	TGCAGCGTTGAAGATAGCCAAGAGACCCAGTACTTC	NA	TRBJ2-5	many	TRBV29-1
CASSLIQGYNEQFF	TGTGCCAGCAGTTTAATACAGGGGTACAATGAGCAGTTCTTC	TRBD1	TRBJ2-1	NA	TRBV27
CASSFPSTGVKEKLFF	TGTGCCAGCAGTTTCCCCTCGACAGGGGTCAAGGAAAAACTGTTTTTT	TRBD1	TRBJ1-4	many	TRBV28
CASSLGQGGGELFF	TGTGCCAGCAGTTTAGGACAGGGTGGCGGGGAGCTGTTTTTT	TRBD1	TRBJ2-2	many	TRBV27
CSAKIREKTQYF	TGCAGTGCTAAGATCAGGGAAAAGACCCAGTACTTC	NA	TRBJ2-5	NA	TRBV20-1
CAISVRPDREGSYNEQFF	TGTGCCATCAGTGTGCGCCCCGACAGGGAAGGATCCTACAATGAGCAGTTCTTC	TRBD1	TRBJ2-1	many	TRBV10-3
CASSQDSAGRETQYF	TGTGCCAGCAGCCAAGACTCCGCGGGTCGGGAGACCCAGTACTTC	NA	TRBJ2-5	few	TRBV14
CSAPSEGIYGYTF	TGCAGTGCCCCCTCAGAGGGGATCTATGGCTACACCTTC	NA	TRBJ1-2	many	TRBV20-1
CAIRGDLGGTDTQYF	TGTGCCATCAGAGGGGACCTGGGGGGTACAGATACGCAGTATTTT	NA	TRBJ2-3	many	TRBV10-3
CASSYSSRQRGEKLFF	TGTGCCAGCAGTTACTCGAGTAGGCAGAGGGGTGAAAAACTGTTTTTT	NA	TRBJ1-4	many	TRBV6-5
CASSLEAGKNEQYF	TGTGCCAGCAGCTTAGAGGCAGGGAAAAACGAGCAGTACTTC	NA	TRBJ2-7	few	TRBV7-9
CASSQQGFTYEQYF	TGTGCCAGTAGTCAGCAGGGTTTCACCTACGAGCAGTACTTC	NA	TRBJ2-7	few	TRBV19
CASSEYVASRRETQYF	TGTGCCAGCAGTGAATATGTAGCTAGTAGACGAGAGACCCAGTACTTC	NA	TRBJ2-5	many	TRBV25-1
CASSEAASAQNTEAFF	TGTGCCAGCAGTGAAGCTGCGTCAGCCCAGAACACTGAAGCTTTCTTT	NA	TRBJ1-1	NA	TRBV2
CASNKPGLAGGLDEQYF	TGTGCCAGTAACAAGCCGGGACTAGCGGGGGGATTGGACGAGCAGTACTTC	TRBD2	TRBJ2-7	NA	TRBV19
CASSSSTDSYEQCF	TGTGCCAGCAGCTCGTCGACAGACTCCTACGAGCAGTGCTTC	NA	TRBJ2-7	NA	TRBV7-9
CASSVAARTDTQYF	TGTGCCAGCAGTGTAGCGGCCCGCACAGATACGCAGTATTTT	NA	TRBJ2-3	many	TRBV6-1
CASSLGLGTSVYEQYF	TGTGCCAGCAGCTTAGGTCTGGGGACTAGTGTCTACGAGCAGTACTTC	TRBD2	TRBJ2-7	few	TRBV7-2